The source of this T cell receptor (beta chain) is a study of Ad26.COV2.S vaccination and SARS-CoV-2 variants (dated by TCRdb to the early 2020s). In terms of the full investigation: Vaccine-arm donors came from COV1001, a multicentre, randomized, double-blind, placebo-controlled phase I-IIa trial of Ad26.COV2.S in healthy adults. Dosing of Ad26.COV2.S was intramuscular, at either 5x10^10 or 1x10^11 viral particles, delivered as one shot or as two shots spaced 56 days apart. TCRbeta repertoire sequencing served as the tool for gauging how specific and how broad the SARS-CoV-2-reactive T cell receptors were following Ad26.COV2.S vaccination. A total of approximately 30 samples were included in the TCR-sequenced set, comprising roughly 19 Ad26.COV2.S vaccine recipients, 5 placebo recipients and 8 SARS-CoV-2 convalescent individuals. Participants in the trial were split at random into five groups of five each, receiving low-dose or high-dose Ad26.COV2.S once or twice, or else placebo on both occasions. Investigators remained blinded to trial group allocation during experiments and outcome assessment. Broad study findings and their caveats: The study was not powered to compare responses between vaccine doses or regimens. It was noted by the authors that total T cell responses may have been underestimated by the TCR breadth and depth analyses. After vaccination, substantial breadth of spike-specific CD8+ and CD4+ T cell responses was reported. Spike-specific TCR breadth was higher in Ad26.COV2.S recipients than in placebo recipients (P = 0.0014). Vaccine and placebo recipients had similar non-spike TCR breadth, a finding consistent with the vaccine containing only spike.

Regarding this clone: Its antigen specificity is not known. Nothing much larger sits one base from this clone, and base qualities are not available.

Interpreted using the paper, the treatment or condition label stands for: roughly 20 received Ad26.COV2.S at low or high dose, single or two shots; a few received placebo; per-sample allocation not given. Repertoires of vaccine and placebo recipients were sequenced from samples collected on day 63 after the first injection. In Cohort 1b, around 23 adults aged 18-55 years were enrolled at a single site in Boston, USA, between 29 July and 7 August 2020. Ad26.COV2.S was a replication-incompetent adenovirus type 26 vector that expressed a prefusion-stabilized SARS-CoV-2 spike protein derived from the original Wuhan strain. The immunoSEQ Assay was the method used to sequence TCRbeta CDR3 regions. After extraction, genomic DNA underwent amplification by bias-controlled multiplex PCR, followed by high-throughput sequencing. In the original analysis: To quantify the absolute abundance of each unique TCRbeta CDR3 region, sequences were collapsed and filtered. T cell fraction was estimated by normalizing TCRbeta template counts to usable DNA, with usable DNA measured through amplification of reference genes found in all nucleated cells. Repertoire TCRs were annotated as SARS-CoV-2-specific by exact matching of V gene, CDR3 amino acid sequence and J gene to a known reactive TCR set. The reference SARS-CoV-2 TCR set was obtained from MIRA and was filtered for enrichment in COVID-19-positive ImmuneCODE repertoires, whereby public or cross-reactive TCRs were removed. Using the MIRA antigens, annotated TCRs were further analysed by specific ORF or by position within an ORF. Breadth was defined as annotated unique rearrangements over total unique productive rearrangements; depth was the summed frequency of those rearrangements. Group comparisons of TCR breadth used two-sided Wilcoxon rank-sum tests. Here the immuneACCESS table is served through TCRdb, limited to in-frame sequences with V and J called. Missing clones are a known gap in these copies; in checked studies unresolved V genes cover under half, and the rest lacks a known reason. D and trimming come from the DNA, and the V and J calls and clone size come from that table. For this sample the table gives roughly 350,000 clones, of which around nine tenths were detected only once. The ten most abundant clones make up more than 3% of the sample.

Including the terminal cysteine and phenylalanine, the CDR3 comprises 14 residues. Solely the CDR3 DNA is kept, with 42 bases framed from the first base. Per the germline V gene (reference sequence), SEHNR is the CDR1 and FQNEAQ is the CDR2. After removal of 5 bases from V and 4 bases from J, the junction retains 4 bases not matched to a gene. The receptor chain draws on TRBV7-9 and TRBJ1-4; TRBD1 fits 7 bases in the junction. The receptor's source is a person between 18 and 65 years old who received the Ad26.COV2.S COVID-19 vaccine or a placebo. The sample consisted of peripheral blood, taken in a trial of Ad26.COV2.S vaccine versus placebo. The nucleotide sequence reads TGTGCCAGCAGCCTCGGGACAGATAATGAAAAACTGTTTTTT. The translation is CASSLGTDNEKLFF.